Listed below are T cell receptor beta chains from one sample, sequenced in a study of blood T cell repertoires in COVID-19. Only in-frame clones appear in the TCRdb table, and some are missing; sequencing was by immunoSEQ multiplex PCR. The data hold more than 300,000 clones, with around 89% observed a single time. What was sequenced was PBMCs or T cells enriched from blood (not recorded which). These TCRs come from a woman between 18 and 29 years old who had recovered from COVID-19. Both conserved end residues are part of each CDR3. The D gene is left open where the match is weak. Size is stated for part of the rows, as once, few or many counts, or as a class when the clone is expanded.

. | . | TRBJ1-3 | TRBV19 | CASTGNGNTIYF | TGTGCCAGTACAGGGAATGGAAACACCATATATTTT
. | . | TRBJ1-5 | TRBV4-1 | CASSQGTGTKVQPQHF | TGCGCCAGCAGCCAAGGTACAGGGACGAAGGTGCAGCCCCAGCATTTT
. | . | TRBJ2-7 | TRBV2 | CASTRTVGGLSYEQYF | TGTGCCAGCACAAGGACAGTCGGGGGGCTCTCCTACGAGCAGTACTTC
once | . | TRBJ1-1 | TRBV5-4 | CASSSTGLNTEAFF | TGTGCCAGCAGCTCAACAGGGCTGAACACTGAAGCTTTCTTT
. | TRBD2 | TRBJ2-5 | TRBV7-3 | CASSPGTSGEETQYF | TGTGCCAGCAGCCCCGGGACTAGCGGGGAAGAGACCCAGTACTTC
. | . | TRBJ1-4 | TRBV19 | CASSTLLNPTNEKLFF | TGTGCCAGTAGTACCCTCTTAAATCCAACTAATGAAAAACTGTTTTTT
. | TRBD1 | TRBJ2-1 | TRBV5-1 | CASRGTGLHNEQFF | TGCGCCAGCAGAGGGACAGGTTTACACAATGAGCAGTTCTTC
. | TRBD1 | TRBJ1-5 | TRBV7-8 | CASSFQTGQSNQPQHF | TGTGCCAGCAGCTTCCAAACGGGACAGAGCAATCAGCCCCAGCATTTT
once | TRBD2 | TRBJ2-2 | TRBV7-3 | CASGVAGGRNTGELFF | TGTGCCAGCGGGGTAGCGGGGGGTCGAAACACCGGGGAGCTGTTTTTT
. | . | TRBJ1-5 | TRBV3-1/TRBV3-2 | CASSQEYGEEQPQHF | TGTGCCAGCAGCCAAGAGTACGGGGAGGAACAGCCCCAGCATTTT
once | . | TRBJ1-4 | TRBV27 | CASSVGTPGGTNEKLFF | TGTGCCAGCAGTGTCGGGACACCGGGGGGAACTAATGAAAAACTGTTTTTT
once | . | TRBJ1-6 | TRBV11-2 | CASSLGGGKNNSPLHF | TGTGCCAGCAGCTTAGGGGGGGGTAAGAATAATTCACCCCTCCACTTT
. | . | TRBJ2-7 | TRBV4-3 | CASSHAGAGYEQYF | TGCGCCAGCAGCCATGCGGGGGCAGGCTACGAGCAGTACTTC
. | TRBD1 | TRBJ1-6 | TRBV28 | CASSPVDRDNSPLHF | TGTGCCAGTAGCCCAGTCGACAGGGATAATTCACCCCTCCACTTT
. | TRBD2 | TRBJ2-3 | TRBV27 | CASRDRGGDTQYF | TGTGCCAGCAGGGATAGGGGAGGGGATACGCAGTATTTT
. | . | TRBJ2-1 | TRBV3-1/TRBV3-2 | CASSQELRGNEQFF | TGTGCCAGCAGCCAAGAGTTAAGGGGAAATGAGCAGTTCTTC
. | . | TRBJ1-2 | TRBV9 | CASSGGGGYTF | TGTGCCAGCAGCGGAGGGGGTGGCTACACCTTC
. | . | TRBJ2-5 | TRBV7-6 | CASSLSAANQETQYF | TGTGCCAGCAGCTTATCTGCCGCGAACCAAGAGACCCAGTACTTC
. | TRBD1 | TRBJ1-1 | TRBV7-8 | CASRDRGLNTEAFF | TGTGCCAGCAGAGACAGGGGCCTTAACACTGAAGCTTTCTTT
. | TRBD2 | TRBJ2-5 | TRBV6-5 | CASSYIAGGQETQYF | TGTGCCAGCAGTTACATAGCGGGGGGCCAAGAGACCCAGTACTTC
. | . | TRBJ2-1 | TRBV7-3 | CASSLVSGGLVGNEQFF | TGTGCCAGCAGCTTAGTTTCCGGGGGTCTAGTCGGCAATGAGCAGTTCTTC
. | . | TRBJ2-1 | TRBV6-5 | CASMDGVDEQFF | TGTGCCAGTATGGACGGGGTGGATGAGCAGTTCTTC
. | TRBD1 | TRBJ2-1 | TRBV7-9 | CASSLQGAFDEQFF | TGTGCCAGCAGCTTGCAGGGGGCGTTTGATGAGCAGTTCTTC
. | TRBD1 | TRBJ1-4 | TRBV10-3 | CAISESEGQGYEKLFF | TGTGCCATCAGTGAGTCTGAGGGACAGGGGTATGAAAAACTGTTTTTT
. | . | TRBJ2-7 | TRBV6-5 | CAPITGEAYEQYF | TGTGCCCCCATCACAGGGGAGGCCTACGAGCAGTACTTC
once | . | TRBJ2-1 | TRBV18 | CASSPPSLAYNEQFF | TGTGCCAGCTCACCCCCTAGTCTAGCCTACAATGAGCAGTTCTTC
. | . | TRBJ1-2 | TRBV7-9 | CASSSTVYGYTF | TGTGCCAGCAGCTCGACAGTATACGGCTACACCTTC
. | . | TRBJ2-3 | TRBV7-9 | CASSSPLLLVGDTQYF | TGTGCCAGCAGCTCCCCCCTACTCCTGGTCGGGGATACGCAGTATTTT
. | TRBD1 | TRBJ1-4 | TRBV3-1/TRBV3-2 | CASSGRGLVEKLFF | TGTGCCAGCAGCGGCAGGGGGCTAGTAGAAAAACTGTTTTTT
. | TRBD1 | TRBJ2-7 | TRBV14 | CASSQWPGQGSYEQYF | TGTGCCAGCAGCCAATGGCCGGGACAGGGGAGTTACGAGCAGTACTTC
. | TRBD2 | TRBJ2-7 | TRBV5-1 | CASSTGRGDLPYEQYF | TGCGCCAGCAGCACGGGACGGGGGGATTTACCCTACGAGCAGTACTTC
. | . | TRBJ1-4 | TRBV4-2 | CASSQEVRNEKLFF | TGTGCCAGCAGCCAAGAGGTGAGAAATGAAAAACTGTTTTTT
few | . | TRBJ1-6 | TRBV7-2 | CASSARVNSPLHF | TGTGCCAGCAGCGCCAGGGTTAATTCACCCCTCCACTTT
. | TRBD2 | TRBJ2-7 | TRBV2 | CASSVRGVAGTYEQYF | TGTGCCAGCAGTGTAAGAGGGGTAGCGGGGACCTACGAGCAGTACTTC
. | . | TRBJ2-1 | TRBV9 | CASSADGGPWNEQFF | TGTGCCAGCAGCGCCGACGGGGGGCCGTGGAATGAGCAGTTCTTC
. | TRBD1 | TRBJ2-7 | TRBV7-9 | CASSLIGTGGYEQYF | TGTGCCAGCAGCTTAATTGGGACAGGGGGCTACGAGCAGTACTTC
. | TRBD1 | TRBJ2-3 | TRBV28 | CASSSGQGPDTQYF | TGTGCCAGCAGTAGCGGACAGGGCCCAGATACGCAGTATTTT
. | TRBD1 | TRBJ1-4 | TRBV6-5 | CASSYTLQGGIEKLFF | TGTGCCAGCAGTTACACTCTACAGGGGGGAATAGAAAAACTGTTTTTT
. | . | TRBJ2-2 | TRBV5-6 | CASSSVPGELFF | TGTGCCAGCAGTAGTGTCCCCGGGGAGCTGTTTTTT
. | . | TRBJ1-2 | TRBV5-4 | CASSSRTDLHGYTF | TGTGCCAGCAGCTCGCGGACAGATCTGCATGGCTACACCTTC
few | . | TRBJ1-2 | TRBV6-5 | CASSYDSAGNYGYTF | TGTGCCAGCAGTTACGATTCGGCGGGCAACTATGGCTACACCTTC
. | TRBD2 | TRBJ2-1 | TRBV2 | CASRKGLAGGYNEQFF | TGTGCCAGCAGGAAGGGACTAGCGGGGGGGTACAATGAGCAGTTCTTC
. | . | TRBJ1-2 | TRBV11-2 | CASSLEAPVYGYTF | TGTGCCAGCAGCTTAGAAGCGCCAGTCTATGGCTACACCTTC
once | . | TRBJ1-6 | TRBV3-1/TRBV3-2 | CASSQGSQGISSPLHF | TGTGCCAGCAGCCAAGGGTCACAGGGAATCAGTTCACCCCTCCACTTT
. | TRBD1 | TRBJ1-4 | TRBV5-1 | CASSVGQAATNEKLFF | TGCGCCAGCAGCGTGGGACAGGCTGCAACTAATGAAAAACTGTTTTTT
. | TRBD1 | TRBJ1-2 | TRBV7-8 | CASSYGQGPNYGYTF | TGTGCCAGCAGCTACGGACAGGGGCCCAACTATGGCTACACCTTC